This TCR beta chain stems from a study of naive and memory T cell subsets. Note on this clonotype: Its antigen is unknown.

Points from the study as a whole: Possibly reflecting memory cells re-expressing CD45RA, a few larger clonotypes occurred in naive repertoires, especially CD8.

CDR3 length: 15 residues. Trimming took 1 base from V and 4 from J, leaving 12 bases between them. Germline lookup yields CDR1 SGHTA and CDR2 FQGNSA. The beta constant-region primer was an equimolar mix of two oligonucleotides covering TRBC1 and TRBC2. Nested alpha and beta constant-region primers with the SP2 primer drove four PCR rounds on ligated cDNA. TCRdb independently ran MiXCR on the UMI-ligation and nested PCR reads; one entry per CDR3 protein. The table records under 150,000 distinct CDR3 sequences, approximately 18% of them present only once. Separate alpha and beta amplification began at the second PCR step.

The chain links TRBV7-2 to TRBJ2-3; possibly TRBD2 for D (6 bases). This receptor was obtained from a human donor in good health. The sequencing input was naive CD8+ T cells from blood. The CDR3 sequence is CASSLGQEGSDTQYF. CDR3 DNA sequence: TGTGCCAGCAGCTTAGGGCAGGAGGGGTCAGATACGCAGTATTTT.